This T cell receptor beta chain was identified during a study of beta chain features in type 1 diabetes. Sequenced material consisted of expressed TCRB transcripts (all of the isolated RNA was reverse transcribed). Method: immunoSEQ multiplex PCR; TCRdb's copy keeps in-frame clones and lacks some. This table has 900,000 or so clones, about 17% appearing once. This CDR3 spans 14 amino acids. Germline V lookup: CDR1 LNHDA, CDR2 SQIVND (reference sequence). The germline V and J ends were trimmed by 5 bases and 7 bases, with 15 bases remaining between them. The sequencing input was naive CD4+ T cells from blood. This receptor was identified in a young woman in good health. J is TRBJ1-5 and V is TRBV19; D might be TRBD1 (6 bases). CDR3 in amino acids: CASSGTGARQPQHF. CDR3 DNA sequence: TGTGCCAGTAGTGGCACGGGGGCGCGGCAGCCCCAGCATTTT.